Shown below are 10 T cell receptor beta chains from a single sample sequenced in a study of blood T cell repertoires in COVID-19. Only in-frame clones appear in the TCRdb table, and some are missing; sequencing was by immunoSEQ multiplex PCR. The sample lists approximately 10,000 clones, roughly 82% occurring once. The sequenced sample was peripheral blood. These receptors originate from a human donor in a cohort sampled during active COVID-19.

Only a few counts were recorded for this clone. The CDR3 coding sequence is TGTGCCAGTAGTTCCAGACAGGGCCGTTCACCCCTCCACTTT. Translating it yields CASSSRQGRSPLHF. The chain joins TRBV19 to TRBJ1-6; TRBD1 aligns across 7 bases. Germline-derived CDR1 and CDR2 are LNHDA and SQIVND (reference sequence). The CDR3 is made up of 14 amino acids. J lost 9 bases, V lost 5 bases, and 7 bases had no gene match.

The rearrangement uses TRBV28 and TRBJ2-1; 8 bases match TRBD2. Germline V gives CDR1 MDHEN, CDR2 SYDVKM. Trimming removed 4 bases from V and 10 bases from J; junction bases left unmatched: 12. This CDR3 spans 15 amino acids. The CDR3 spells CASSYPTGGAVEQFF. The DNA of the CDR3 is TGTGCCAGCAGTTACCCTACCGGGGGGGCGGTCGAGCAGTTCTTC.

This clone appeared once. The chain joins TRBV5-1 to TRBJ1-4, with TRBD1 matching 10 bases. The V segment lost 3 bases and the J segment 8 bases; nucleotides outside the gene matches: 19. This CDR3 region has 19 residues. Germline V gene sequence: CDR1 SGHRS, CDR2 YFSETQ. The CDR3 here is CASSSRTALTGTGEEKLFF. The DNA for the CDR3 is TGCGCCAGCAGCTCTCGCACTGCACTTACCGGGACAGGGGAGGAAAAACTGTTTTTT.

This clone was seen more than once but under ten times. The chain carries TRBV15 and TRBJ2-5; TRBD2 is a possible D gene (5 bases). Germline CDR1 reads LNHNV; CDR2 reads YYDKDF (reference sequence). The CDR3 runs 14 residues. V was cut by 0 bases and J by 5 bases, with 10 bases left in between. CDR3 amino acids: CATSRDRRRETQYF. In nucleotides, the CDR3 is TGTGCCACCAGCAGAGATCGTAGGAGGGAGACCCAGTACTTC.

The chain is built from TRBV7-2 and TRBJ1-5; the match to TRBD1 covers 7 bases. The CDR3 has 17 residues. Losses at the gene ends were 0 bases for V and 3 bases for J; bases not matched to a gene: 8. Germline lookup yields CDR1 SGHTA and CDR2 FQGNSA. CDR3 sequence reads: CASSLAAGGWNNQPQHF. CDR3 sequence (DNA): TGTGCCAGCAGCTTAGCGGCAGGGGGTTGGAACAATCAGCCCCAGCATTTT.

This chain connects TRBV30 to TRBJ1-4; tentatively, D is TRBD1 (6 bases). Per the germline V gene, CDR1 is GTSNPN and CDR2 is SVGIG (reference sequence). The CDR3 spans 14 residues. V was shortened by 0 bases and J by 4 bases, with 9 bases between the two germline ends. The CDR3 here is CAWSVGGSNEKLFF. The CDR3 DNA reads as TGTGCCTGGAGTGTAGGGGGTAGTAATGAAAAACTGTTTTTT.

This chain links TRBV5-1 with TRBJ1-1; 9 bases fit TRBD1. This CDR3 is 14 amino acids long. Trimming removed 4 bases from V and 5 bases from J; junction bases left unmatched: 6. Germline loops: CDR1 SGHRS, CDR2 YFSETQ. The CDR3 spells CASSAGTGRTEAFF. The CDR3 coding sequence is TGCGCCAGCAGCGCAGGGACAGGGAGGACTGAAGCTTTCTTT.

This chain connects TRBV18 to TRBJ1-2; weak D call: TRBD1 (5 bases). The CDR3 runs to 13 residues. From germline, CDR1 is KGHSH and CDR2 LQKENI. V was clipped by 5 bases and J by 7 bases, with 14 bases between them. The CDR3 region has the DNA TGTGCCAGCTCAGCAGGGATTTGGAGTGGCTACACCTTC. It translates to CASSAGIWSGYTF. Based on the CDR3 plus reference TRBV18 and TRBJ1-2, the full variable domain is NAGVMQNPRHLVRRRGQEARLRCSPMKGHSHVYWYRQLPEEGLKFMVYLQKENIIDESGMPKERFSAEFPKEGPSILRIQQVVRGDSAAYFCASSAGIWSGYTFGSGTRLTVV.

The J gene is TRBJ1-3, the V gene TRBV7-2; possible D gene TRBD1, 6 bases. Deletions cut 1 base from V and 0 bases from J, with 10 bases between. The germline V gene has CDR1 SGHTA and CDR2 FQGNSA. The CDR3 loop spans 16 amino acids. In nucleotides, the CDR3 is TGTACCAGCAGCTTAGAAAGAGGGGGCTCTGGAAACACCATATATTTT. Its translation: CTSSLERGGSGNTIYF. The variable domain in full, with the rest retrieved from reference TRBV7-2 and TRBJ1-3, is GAGVSQSPSNKVTEKGKDVELRCDPISGHTALYWYRQSLGQGLEFLIYFQGNSAPDKSGLPSDRFSAERTGGSVSTLTIQRTQQEDSAVYLCTSSLERGGSGNTIYFGEGSWLTVV.

This clone was counted between two and nine times. The V call is TRBV7-9, the J call TRBJ2-7, with D uncertain. The length of the CDR3 is 14 residues. Germline CDR1 is SEHNR and CDR2 is FQNEAQ (reference sequence). Between the trimmed V and J ends, which lost 5 bases and 2 bases, there was a span of 13 bases. In DNA, the CDR3 is TGTGCCAGCAGCGGAACAGTCCCACCCTACGAGCAGTACTTC. Translated, it gives CASSGTVPPYEQYF.